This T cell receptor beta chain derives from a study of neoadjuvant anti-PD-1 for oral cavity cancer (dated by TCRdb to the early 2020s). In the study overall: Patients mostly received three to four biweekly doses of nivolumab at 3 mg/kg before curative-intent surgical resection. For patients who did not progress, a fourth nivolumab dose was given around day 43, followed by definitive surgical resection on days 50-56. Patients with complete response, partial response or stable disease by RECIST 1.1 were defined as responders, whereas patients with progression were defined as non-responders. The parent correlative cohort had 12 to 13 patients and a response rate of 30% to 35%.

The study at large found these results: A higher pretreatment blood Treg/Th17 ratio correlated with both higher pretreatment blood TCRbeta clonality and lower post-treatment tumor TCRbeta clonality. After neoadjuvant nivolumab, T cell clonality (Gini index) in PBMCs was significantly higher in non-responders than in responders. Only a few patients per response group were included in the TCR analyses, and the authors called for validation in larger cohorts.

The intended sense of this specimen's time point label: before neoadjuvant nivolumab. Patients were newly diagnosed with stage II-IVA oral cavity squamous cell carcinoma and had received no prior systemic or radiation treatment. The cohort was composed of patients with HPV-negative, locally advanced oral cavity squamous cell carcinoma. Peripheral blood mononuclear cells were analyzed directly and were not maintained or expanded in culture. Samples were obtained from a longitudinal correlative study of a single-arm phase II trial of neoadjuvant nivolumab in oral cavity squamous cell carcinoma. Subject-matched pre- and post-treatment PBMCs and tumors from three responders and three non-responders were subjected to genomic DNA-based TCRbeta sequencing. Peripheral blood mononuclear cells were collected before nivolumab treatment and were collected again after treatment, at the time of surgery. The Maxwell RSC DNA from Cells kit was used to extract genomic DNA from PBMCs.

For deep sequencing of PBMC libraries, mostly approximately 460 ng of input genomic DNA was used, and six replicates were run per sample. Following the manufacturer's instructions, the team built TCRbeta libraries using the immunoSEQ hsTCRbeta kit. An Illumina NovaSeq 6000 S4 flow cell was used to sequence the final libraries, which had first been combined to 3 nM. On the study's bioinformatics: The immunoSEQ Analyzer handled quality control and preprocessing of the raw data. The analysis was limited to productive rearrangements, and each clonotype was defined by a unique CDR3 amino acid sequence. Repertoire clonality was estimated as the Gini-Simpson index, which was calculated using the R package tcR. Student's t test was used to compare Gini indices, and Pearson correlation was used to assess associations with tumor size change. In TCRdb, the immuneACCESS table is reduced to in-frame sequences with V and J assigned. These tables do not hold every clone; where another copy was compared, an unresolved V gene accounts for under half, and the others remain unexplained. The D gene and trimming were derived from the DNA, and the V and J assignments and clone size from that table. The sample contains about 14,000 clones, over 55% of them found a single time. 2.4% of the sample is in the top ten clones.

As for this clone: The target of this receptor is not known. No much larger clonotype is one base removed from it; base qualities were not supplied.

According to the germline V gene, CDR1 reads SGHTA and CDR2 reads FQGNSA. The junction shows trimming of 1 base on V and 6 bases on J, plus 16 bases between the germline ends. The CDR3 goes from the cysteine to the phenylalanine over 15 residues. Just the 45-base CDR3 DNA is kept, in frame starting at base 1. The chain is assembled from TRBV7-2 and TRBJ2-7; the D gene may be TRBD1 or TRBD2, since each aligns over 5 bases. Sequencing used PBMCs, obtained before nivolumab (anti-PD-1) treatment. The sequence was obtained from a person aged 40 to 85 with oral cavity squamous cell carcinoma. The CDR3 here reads CASSLGGTQTGEQYF. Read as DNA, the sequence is TGTGCCAGCAGCTTAGGGGGGACCCAAACAGGCGAGCAGTACTTC.